This TCR beta chain was found in a study of T cells in Graves' hyperthyroidism and ophthalmopathy. The wider study: Any treatment followed the collection of peripheral blood at initial diagnosis.

TCR beta CDR3 regions were amplified from RNA transcripts. An initial round of RT-PCR targeting the TCR CDR3 relied on the HTBI primer set. In TCRdb, the multiplex PCR reads were re-called with MiXCR into one record per CDR3 protein. The sample has approximately 380,000 distinct CDR3 sequences; more than 12% are singletons. There are 14 residues in the CDR3. Germline CDR1 and CDR2: SNHLY and FYNNEI. With 7 bases removed from V and 3 bases from J, the gap between germline ends came to 15 bases. PBMCs were obtained from about 9 ml fresh peripheral blood. General study points: In the blood, most expanded thyroid clonotypes above 0.001 appeared as well.

Comments on this clonotype: What it binds is not known.

The sequencing input was blood. The receptor was isolated from a man in his fifties or sixties with Graves' ophthalmopathy. V and J are TRBV2 and TRBJ1-1, with D maybe TRBD1 (5 bases). CDR3 nucleotides: TGTGCCAGCAACGTGGAGGGGCCGGACACTGAAGCTTTCTTT. Protein product: CASNVEGPDTEAFF.